These T cell receptor beta chains were read from a single sample in a study of blood T cell repertoires in COVID-19. Data came from immunoSEQ multiplex PCR; TCRdb stores just in-frame clones and leaves some out. The data contain about 180,000 clones, 75% to 90% of them singletons. The sequenced sample consisted of peripheral blood. These receptors were obtained from a man between 60 and 75 years old with acute or convalescent COVID-19. The CDR3 runs from the conserved cysteine through the conserved F or W. The D gene is left open where the match is weak. Not all rows give a size; the values are once, few, many and, for expanded clones, a class.

v_gene	d_gene	abundance	j_gene	len	CDR3nt	CDR3aa
TRBV18	NA	NA	TRBJ1-6	14	TGTGCCAGCTCACCTGCAGGAAAGGATTCACCCCTCCACTTT	CASSPAGKDSPLHF
TRBV2	TRBD1	once	TRBJ2-5	15	TGTGCCAGCAGTGAACCGGGACAGGCCCAAGAGACCCAGTACTTC	CASSEPGQAQETQYF
TRBV9	NA	NA	TRBJ1-5	15	TGTGCCAGCAGCGTATCCCCGGAGGGGCGGCAGCCCCAGCATTTT	CASSVSPEGRQPQHF
TRBV7-3	NA	NA	TRBJ2-1	13	TGTGCCAGCAGCACTAGCTCCTACAATGAGCAGTTCTTC	CASSTSSYNEQFF
TRBV3-1/TRBV3-2	NA	NA	TRBJ2-7	11	TGTGCCAGCAGCTACTCCTACGAGCAGTACTTC	CASSYSYEQYF
TRBV6-5	TRBD1	few	TRBJ2-7	14	TGTGCCAGCAGCCCGACAGGGGACACCTACGAGCAGTACTTC	CASSPTGDTYEQYF
TRBV3-1/TRBV3-2	TRBD2	NA	TRBJ2-2	15	TGTGCCAGCAGCCAGGGACTAGCGGGAGCCGGGGAGCTGTTTTTT	CASSQGLAGAGELFF
TRBV9	NA	few	TRBJ1-2	13	TGTGCCAGCAGCCTTCCGGGAATCTATGGCTACACCTTC	CASSLPGIYGYTF
TRBV18	TRBD2	NA	TRBJ2-1	13	TGTGCCAGCTCACGCCAGGGACTAGAAGGGCAGTTCTTC	CASSRQGLEGQFF
TRBV5-1	TRBD1	NA	TRBJ1-5	15	TGCGCCAGCAGCTGGGGGACAGGGGTTAGTCAGCCCCAGCATTTT	CASSWGTGVSQPQHF
TRBV5-1	TRBD1	NA	TRBJ1-4	16	TGCGCCAGCAGCTCGGGACAGGGGGCGCCTAATGAAAAACTGTTTTTT	CASSSGQGAPNEKLFF
TRBV7-2	TRBD1	NA	TRBJ1-2	12	TGTGCCAGCAGCTCCTGGACAGGGGACATCACCTTC	CASSSWTGDITF
TRBV6-2/TRBV6-3	NA	NA	TRBJ1-1	15	TGTGCCAGCAGCAAGCCCGACAGGAAGAACACTGAAGCTTTCTTT	CASSKPDRKNTEAFF
TRBV7-3	TRBD2	NA	TRBJ2-1	17	TGTGCCAGCAGCTTAAGTCCTTGGGGACTAGCAACCAATGAGCAGTTCTTC	CASSLSPWGLATNEQFF
TRBV4-1	TRBD1	NA	TRBJ1-2	16	TGCGCCAGCAGCCAAGAGACAGGGGGCTGGGGGATGGGCTACACCTTC	CASSQETGGWGMGYTF
TRBV27	TRBD2	NA	TRBJ2-2	15	TGTGCCAGCAGCTGGACTAGCGGGACCACCGGGGAGCTGTTTTTT	CASSWTSGTTGELFF
TRBV5-6	NA	NA	TRBJ1-2	12	TGTGCCAGCAGCCCGGGAACCCAAGGCTACACCTTC	CASSPGTQGYTF